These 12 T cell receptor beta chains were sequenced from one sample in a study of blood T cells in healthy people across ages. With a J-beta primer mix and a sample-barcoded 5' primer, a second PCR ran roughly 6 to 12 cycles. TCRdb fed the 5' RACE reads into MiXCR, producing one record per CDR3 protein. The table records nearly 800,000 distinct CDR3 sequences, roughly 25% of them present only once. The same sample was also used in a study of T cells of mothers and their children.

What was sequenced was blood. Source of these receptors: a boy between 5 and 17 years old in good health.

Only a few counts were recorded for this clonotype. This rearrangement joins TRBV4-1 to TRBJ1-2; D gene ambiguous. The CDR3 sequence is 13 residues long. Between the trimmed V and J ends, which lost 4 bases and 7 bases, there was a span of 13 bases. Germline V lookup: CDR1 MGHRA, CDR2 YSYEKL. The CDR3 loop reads CASSPVVGGGYTF. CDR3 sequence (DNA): TGCGCCAGCAGCCCGGTGGTGGGAGGTGGCTACACCTTC.

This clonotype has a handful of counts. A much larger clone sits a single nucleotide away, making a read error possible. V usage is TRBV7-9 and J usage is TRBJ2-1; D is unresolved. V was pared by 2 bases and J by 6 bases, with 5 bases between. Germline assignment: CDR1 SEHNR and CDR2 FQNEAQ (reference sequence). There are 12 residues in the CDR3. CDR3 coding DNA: TGTGCCAGCAGCTTACGGGTCAATGAGCAGTTCTTC. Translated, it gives CASSLRVNEQFF.

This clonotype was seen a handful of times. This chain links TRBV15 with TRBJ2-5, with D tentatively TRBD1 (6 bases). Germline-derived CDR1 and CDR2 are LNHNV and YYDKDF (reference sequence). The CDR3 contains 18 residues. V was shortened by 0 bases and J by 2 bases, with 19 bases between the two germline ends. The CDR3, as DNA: TGTGCCACCAGCAGAGATCGGTGGACAGATGAATTACAAGAGACCCAGTACTTC. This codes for CATSRDRWTDELQETQYF.

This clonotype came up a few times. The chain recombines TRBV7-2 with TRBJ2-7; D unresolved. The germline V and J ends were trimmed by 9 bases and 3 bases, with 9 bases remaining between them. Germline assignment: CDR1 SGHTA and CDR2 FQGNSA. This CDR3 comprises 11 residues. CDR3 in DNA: TGTGCCAGTAGCATTAACTACGAGCAGTACTTC. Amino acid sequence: CASSINYEQYF. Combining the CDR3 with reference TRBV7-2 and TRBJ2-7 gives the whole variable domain GAGVSQSPSNKVTEKGKDVELRCDPISGHTALYWYRQSLGQGLEFLIYFQGNSAPDKSGLPSDRFSAERTGGSVSTLTIQRTQQEDSAVYLCASSINYEQYFGPGTRLTVT.

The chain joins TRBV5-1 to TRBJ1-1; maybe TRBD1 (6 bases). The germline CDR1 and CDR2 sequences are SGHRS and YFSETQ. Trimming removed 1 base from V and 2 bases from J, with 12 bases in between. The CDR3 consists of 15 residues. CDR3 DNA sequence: TGCGCCAGCAGCTTGCGGCAGGGGCGTAACACTGAAGCTTTCTTT. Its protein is CASSLRQGRNTEAFF.

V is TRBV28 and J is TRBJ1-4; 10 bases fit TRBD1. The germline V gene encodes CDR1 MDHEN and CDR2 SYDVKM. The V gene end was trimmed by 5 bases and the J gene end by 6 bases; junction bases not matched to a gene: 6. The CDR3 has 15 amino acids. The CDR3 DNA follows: TGTGCCAGCAGTCCCTCCGGGACAGGGGATGAAAAACTGTTTTTT. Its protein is CASSPSGTGDEKLFF.

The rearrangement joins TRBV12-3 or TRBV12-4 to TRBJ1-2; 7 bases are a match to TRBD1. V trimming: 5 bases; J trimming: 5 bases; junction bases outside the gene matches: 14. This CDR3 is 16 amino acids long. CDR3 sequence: CASSPAPSGQRYGYTF. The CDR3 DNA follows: TGTGCCAGCAGTCCCGCTCCGTCGGGACAGAGATATGGCTACACCTTC.

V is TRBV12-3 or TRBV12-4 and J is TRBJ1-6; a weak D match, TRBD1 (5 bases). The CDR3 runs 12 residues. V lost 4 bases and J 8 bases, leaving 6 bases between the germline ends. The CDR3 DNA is TGTGCCAGCAGTTCCAGGGATTCACCCCTCCACTTT. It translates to CASSSRDSPLHF.

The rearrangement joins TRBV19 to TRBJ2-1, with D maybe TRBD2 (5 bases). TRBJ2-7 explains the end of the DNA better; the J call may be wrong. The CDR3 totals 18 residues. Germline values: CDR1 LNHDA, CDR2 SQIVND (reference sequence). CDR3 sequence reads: CASSIASGFEGPSYEQYF. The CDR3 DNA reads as TGTGCCAGTAGTATAGCCTCCGGGTTCGAGGGCCCAAGCTACGAGCAGTACTTC.

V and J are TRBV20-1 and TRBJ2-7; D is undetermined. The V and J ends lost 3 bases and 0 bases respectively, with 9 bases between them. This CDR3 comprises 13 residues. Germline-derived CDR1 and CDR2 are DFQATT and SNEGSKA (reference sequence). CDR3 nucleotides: TGCAGTGCTAGCCTACAGAGCTCCTACGAGCAGTACTTC. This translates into CSASLQSSYEQYF.

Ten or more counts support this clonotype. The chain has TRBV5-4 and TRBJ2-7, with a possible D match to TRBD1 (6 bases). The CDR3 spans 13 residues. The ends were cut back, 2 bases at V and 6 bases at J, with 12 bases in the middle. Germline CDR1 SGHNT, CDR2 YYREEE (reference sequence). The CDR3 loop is CASSFGGGAEQYF. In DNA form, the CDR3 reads TGTGCCAGCAGCTTTGGTGGGGGCGCCGAGCAGTACTTC.

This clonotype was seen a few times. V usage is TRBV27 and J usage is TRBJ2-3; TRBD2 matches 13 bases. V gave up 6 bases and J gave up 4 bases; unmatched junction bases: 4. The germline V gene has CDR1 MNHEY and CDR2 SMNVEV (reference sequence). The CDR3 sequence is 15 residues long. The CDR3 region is CASRLAGGRADTQYF. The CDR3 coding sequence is TGTGCCAGCAGACTAGCGGGGGGGCGGGCAGATACGCAGTATTTT.